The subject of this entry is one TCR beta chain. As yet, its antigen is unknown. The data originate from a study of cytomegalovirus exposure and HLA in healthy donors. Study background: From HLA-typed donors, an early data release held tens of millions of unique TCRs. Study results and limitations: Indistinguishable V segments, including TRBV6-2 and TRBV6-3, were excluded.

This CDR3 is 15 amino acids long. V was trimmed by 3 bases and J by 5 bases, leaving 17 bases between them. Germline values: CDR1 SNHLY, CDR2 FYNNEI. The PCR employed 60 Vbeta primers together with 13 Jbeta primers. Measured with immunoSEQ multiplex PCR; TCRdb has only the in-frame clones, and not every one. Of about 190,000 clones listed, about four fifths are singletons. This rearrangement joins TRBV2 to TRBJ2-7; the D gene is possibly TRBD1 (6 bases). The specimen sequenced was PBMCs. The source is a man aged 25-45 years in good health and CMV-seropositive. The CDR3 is CASSDPRQGLHEQYF. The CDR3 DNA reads TGTGCCAGCAGTGATCCGCGGCAGGGGCTGCACGAGCAGTACTTC. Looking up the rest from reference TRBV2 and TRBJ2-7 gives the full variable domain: EPEVTQTPSHQVTQMGQEVILRCVPISNHLYFYWYRQILGQKVEFLVSFYNNEISEKSEIFDDQFSVERPDGSNFTLKIRSTKLEDSAMYFCASSDPRQGLHEQYFGPGTRLTVT.